The source of this T cell receptor beta chain is a study of cytomegalovirus exposure and HLA in healthy donors (dated by TCRdb to the late 2010s). With regard to the full study: An earlier analysis of around 600 of the donors reported about 250 Gb of sequence data and 117 million unique TCR beta sequences from about 179 million T cells. HLA typing included class I and class II loci at four-digit resolution. The study profiled the T cell repertoires of around 700 subjects by immunosequencing and related them to cytomegalovirus serostatus. Approximately 300 gigabases of sequencing data and around 85 million unique TCR sequences made up an early release that covered about 640 HLA-typed donors. In addition to the first cohort of around 670 subjects, a separate validation cohort of 120 different subjects was used. Genome-wide SNP genotypes for about 65% of the 666 donors were used in a later genetic analysis, which treated that subset as a discovery cohort. Four to six DR-DQ haplotypes were handled as single units for association and clustering, since linkage in the cohort was strong. Every repertoire in the discovery cohort had been generated on one and the same sequencing platform. Rather than using new phenotypic data, the later analysis identified candidate immune exposures from TCR beta sequences and from how often those sequences occurred across donors. Among 398 genotyped donors of the cohort, an average of around 240,000 unique TCR beta nucleotide sequences were sequenced per donor, around 20% of them non-productive. A later analysis re-analyzed previously published TCR beta repertoires from 550 to 700 donors and added high-resolution HLA genotyping to study TCR occurrence patterns. The number of donors typed differed by locus, with roughly 629-640 for A, B, C, DRB1 and DQB1, about 500 for DQA1, nearly 610 for DPA1, and over 400 for DPB1. Alongside the repertoire data, information on donor age, sex, ethnicity and CMV serostatus was compiled. High-throughput TCR immunosequencing, statistical association of individual TCRs with disease status, and machine learning were combined to predict cytomegalovirus infection status. The study was designed to test whether signatures of past pathogen exposure could be identified by cataloging public T cell receptors. Among the roughly 400 genotyped donors, 81% belonged to the genetic ancestry cluster associated with self-reported Caucasian donors. An earlier analysis of nearly 600 of the donors applied high-throughput TCR beta sequencing to assess whether each TCR beta V gene segment acted as functional or pseudogenic.

Preparation of the library involved the immunoSEQ multiplex PCR assay. For the multiplex PCR, a mixture combining 60 forward primers for TCR Vbeta segments and 13 reverse primers for TCR Jbeta segments was used. The CDR3 region of rearranged TCR beta genes was amplified from genomic DNA by a multiplex PCR assay. The Illumina HiSeq System was used to sequence the amplified TCR beta libraries as 87-base-pair reads. On the study's bioinformatics: A later analysis tallied some 79 million unique TCR beta chains across the 666 repertoires, and around 9.9 million of those chains were shared by two or more donors. Raw reads were error-corrected and collapsed into unique sequences by a nearest-neighbor algorithm in which closely related sequences were merged to remove PCR and sequencing errors. CDR3 sequences were aligned to IMGT reference sequences to assign V, D and J gene segments. For a sequence to be retained, at least a six-nucleotide match to both a V gene segment and a J gene segment was required. A rearrangement was called productive if the CDR3 had no stop codons and remained in frame with V and J, and every other rearrangement was called non-productive. CDR3 was defined by IMGT convention, running from the second conserved V-encoded cysteine to the conserved J-encoded phenylalanine. Sequences without an unambiguous match to a single V gene segment were excluded from the earlier analysis of 450 to 750 of the donors. In an earlier analysis of about 590 of the donors, a V segment was called functional when productive rearrangements were above 56.7%, and segregating when the standard deviation between donors exceeded 5%. A statistical classification framework was built to diagnose cytomegalovirus status from the catalog of TCR beta chain sequences. In a later analysis, TCR nucleotide sequences were compared against IMGT/GENE-DB human TR gene sequences so that V and J genes could be assigned. In a later analysis, CDR3 sequences and most-parsimonious VDJ recombination scenarios were assigned using the TCRdist pipeline. A later analysis defined each TCR beta chain by its CDR3 amino acid sequence plus V-gene family, and excluded reads lacking a unique V-gene family. A later analysis removed roughly 590 highly shared, low-generation-probability nucleotide sequences to deal with suspected cross-contamination and a sequencing artifact. In a later analysis, a clonal expansion index was calculated for each public chain from normalized within-repertoire ranks of inferred template counts. A later analysis computed generation probabilities with a VDJ recombination model fitted to out-of-frame rearrangements, and checked the results against IGoR. Hypergeometric tests were used in a later analysis to score TCR-TCR, TCR-HLA and TCR-CMV co-occurrence, with a repertoire-size bias correction applied to the TCR pairs. A later analysis estimated false discovery rates by permuting HLA or CMV assignments 20 times. In a later analysis, co-occurring TCRs were grouped using DBSCAN, with TCRdist sequence similarity added in when clustering inside HLA-allele-positive subsets. Repertoires with fewer than 30,000 or more than 120,000 public chains, plus five repertoires with anomalous nucleotide sharing, were excluded from co-occurrence clustering. TCRdb mirrors the immuneACCESS table, restricted to in-frame sequences. Some clones are absent from its copies; in checked studies, under half trace to an unresolved V gene, and the reason for the others is unknown. The D gene and trimming were derived from the DNA, and the V and J assignments and clone size from that table. The sample table contains 110,000 to 150,000 clones; only one count was recorded for 65% to 85% of them. Of the sample, approximately 4% is held by the ten largest clones.

Including cysteine and phenylalanine, the CDR3 has 15 amino acids. Only the CDR3 part of the read is kept: 45 bases, read in frame from the first base. From the germline V gene, CDR1 is MNHNS and CDR2 is SASEGT. For this chain, trimming is 5 bases at the V end and 5 bases at the J end, and the number of junction bases without a gene match is 8. Beyond this particular receptor, the publication reports: In the study, about 150 TCR beta chains were listed as associated with cytomegalovirus. In a later analysis, HLA-associated TCR beta chains were found to be more clonally expanded and to have lower generation probabilities than equally common non-associated chains. Some IMGT-functional V segments, including TRBV6-2 and TRBV6-3, could not be told apart with the 87-base-pair reads, so those segments were excluded. Most TCR sequences were observed very rarely across donors, whereas some public TCRs were present in many individuals. The cohort was sequenced for TCR beta chains only, and without alpha or paired-chain data the features that could be detected were limited. A later analysis associated approximately 17,000 TCR beta sequences with specific HLA alleles at a false discovery rate of 0.05. Compared with the approximately 670-donor mean, donors in an Asian-associated ancestry cluster had fewer N-insertions in productive TCRs, according to a later genetic analysis. In a later analysis, TCR association rates were found to vary across HLA loci, with the most associated TCRs seen for DRB1 alleles and the fewest for HLA-C alleles. In both the original and validation cohorts, the classifier was reported to diagnose cytomegalovirus status with high specificity and sensitivity. In vitro tests confirmed that three of the cytomegalovirus-associated TCR beta chains recognize cytomegalovirus antigens. In a later genetic analysis, a missense DCLRE1C variant was associated with V-gene and J-gene trimming of TCR beta chains, and the association was replicated in an independent cohort. Assigning TCR associations to individual alleles was difficult when HLA alleles, especially DR and DQ, strongly co-occurred. Because some donors lacked HLA typing at each locus, the association tests relied only on the typed subset. Broadly in line with IMGT annotations, most TCR beta V segments showed up in productive rearrangements about 90% or about 30% of the time in an earlier analysis of 587 of the donors. Correlated functional status among segregating V segments might reflect linkage disequilibrium, but an unknown experimental factor could not be ruled out. Sequencing depth was assumed to be roughly uniform across donors in the presence/absence analyses, though that assumption may not hold. According to a later analysis, most CMV-associated TCR beta chains appeared to be HLA-restricted, and the HLA associations seemed to be driven largely by CMV exposure. A cluster of highly shared sequence variants was judged likely to be a technical artifact of the sequencing pipeline. According to the authors, the approach could potentially be generalized to other disease states and immunological phenotypes. The earlier analysis of approximately 560 of the donors excluded around 17 rarely observed V segments, including chromosome 9 orphons, because counts were too low. The only immune exposure information available for the cohort was CMV serostatus. A further reported finding was that TCR beta sequences accurately predicted the HLA-A and HLA-B alleles for most subjects in the first cohort. In a later analysis, several top co-occurrence clusters were reported to appear linked to parvovirus B19, influenza, CMV and Epstein-Barr virus.

On this clone itself: The antigen this receptor binds is unknown. No per-base quality is available; no much larger clone lies one base away.

In total, roughly 710 healthy bone marrow donors made up the cohort. All cohort members were sampled while nominally healthy, although unrecorded immune exposures were likely present. The donor tested CMV seronegative, placing the donor among the 350 to 400 seronegative members of the cohort. Every donor gave a peripheral blood sample, and the peripheral blood mononuclear cells from that sample were used for TCR beta sequencing. The Qiagen DNeasy Blood Extraction Kit was used to extract genomic DNA from the blood cell samples. Recombination connected TRBV6-1 to TRBJ2-1; 8 central nucleotides agree with TRBD1. Sequenced input: PBMCs. The origin of this receptor is a male donor in good health and CMV-seronegative. CDR3 protein: CASSWGTGLDNEQFF. DNA sequence: TGTGCCAGCAGTTGGGGGACAGGTCTAGACAATGAGCAGTTCTTC.